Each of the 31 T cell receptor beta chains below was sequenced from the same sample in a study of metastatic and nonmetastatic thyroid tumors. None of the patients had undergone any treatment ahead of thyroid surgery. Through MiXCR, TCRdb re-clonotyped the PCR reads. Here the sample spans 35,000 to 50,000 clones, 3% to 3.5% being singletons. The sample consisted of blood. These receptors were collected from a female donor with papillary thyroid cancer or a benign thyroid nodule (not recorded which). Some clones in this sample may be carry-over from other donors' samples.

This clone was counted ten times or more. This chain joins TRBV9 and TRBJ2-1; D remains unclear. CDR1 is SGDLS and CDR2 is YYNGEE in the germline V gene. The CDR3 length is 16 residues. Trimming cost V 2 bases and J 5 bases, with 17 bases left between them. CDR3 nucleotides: TGTGCCAGCAGCGTCGGCCCCCGGTTAGGGCACAATGAGCAGTTCTTC. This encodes CASSVGPRLGHNEQFF.

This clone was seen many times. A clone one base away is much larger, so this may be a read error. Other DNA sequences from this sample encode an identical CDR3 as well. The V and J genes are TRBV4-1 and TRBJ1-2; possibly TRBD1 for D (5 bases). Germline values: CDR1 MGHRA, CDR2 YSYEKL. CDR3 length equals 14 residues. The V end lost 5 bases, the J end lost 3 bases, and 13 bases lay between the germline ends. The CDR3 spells CASSTGGADYGYTF. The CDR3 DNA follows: TGCGCCAGCAGCACAGGAGGCGCGGACTATGGCTACACCTTC.

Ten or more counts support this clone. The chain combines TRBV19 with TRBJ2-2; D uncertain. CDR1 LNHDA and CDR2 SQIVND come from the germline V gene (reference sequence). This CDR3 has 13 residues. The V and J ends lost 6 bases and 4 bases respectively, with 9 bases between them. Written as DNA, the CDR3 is TGTGCCAGTAGCCGCATCGCCACCGGGGAGCTGTTTTTT. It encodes CASSRIATGELFF.

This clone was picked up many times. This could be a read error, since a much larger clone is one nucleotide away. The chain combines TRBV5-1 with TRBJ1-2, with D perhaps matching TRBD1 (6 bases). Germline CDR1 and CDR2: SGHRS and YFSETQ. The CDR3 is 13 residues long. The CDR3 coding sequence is TGCGCCAGCAGCCCGGACAGCGACTATGGCCACACCTTC. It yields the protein CASSPDSDYGHTF.

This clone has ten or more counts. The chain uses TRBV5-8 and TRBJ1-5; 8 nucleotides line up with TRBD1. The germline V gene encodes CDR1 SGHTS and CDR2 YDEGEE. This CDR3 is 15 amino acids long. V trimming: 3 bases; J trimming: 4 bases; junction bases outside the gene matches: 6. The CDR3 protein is CASSSYGQGNQPQHF. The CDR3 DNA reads TGTGCCAGCAGCTCTTATGGACAGGGTAATCAGCCCCAGCATTTT.

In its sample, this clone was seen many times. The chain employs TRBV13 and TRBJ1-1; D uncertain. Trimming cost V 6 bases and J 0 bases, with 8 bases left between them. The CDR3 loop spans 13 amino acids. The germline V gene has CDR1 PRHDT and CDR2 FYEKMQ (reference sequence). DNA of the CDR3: TGTGCCAGCAGTTTTCAGTTGAACACTGAAGCTTTCTTT. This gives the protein CASSFQLNTEAFF. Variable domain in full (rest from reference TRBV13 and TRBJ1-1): AAGVIQSPRHLIKEKRETATLKCYPIPRHDTVYWYQQGPGQDPQFLISFYEKMQSDKGSIPDRFSAQQFSDYHSELNMSSLELGDSALYFCASSFQLNTEAFFGQGTRLTVV.

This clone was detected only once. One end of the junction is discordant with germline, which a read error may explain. In nucleotides, the CDR3 is TGTGCCTGGAACTACGGGACAGGGGGCACCGGGGAGCTGTACTTC. It is translated as CAWNYGTGGTGELYF. The rearrangement links TRBV30 to TRBJ2-7; TRBD1 aligns across 12 bases. Per germline, CDR1 GTSNPN and CDR2 SVGIG (reference sequence). The CDR3 runs 15 residues.

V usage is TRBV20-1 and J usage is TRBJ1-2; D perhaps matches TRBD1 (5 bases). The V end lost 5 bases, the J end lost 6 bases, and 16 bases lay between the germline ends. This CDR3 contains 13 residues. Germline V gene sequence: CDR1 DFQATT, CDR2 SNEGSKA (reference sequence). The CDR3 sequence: CSARSGGEDGYTF. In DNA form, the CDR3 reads TGCAGTGCTCGTTCCGGGGGAGAGGATGGCTACACCTTC.

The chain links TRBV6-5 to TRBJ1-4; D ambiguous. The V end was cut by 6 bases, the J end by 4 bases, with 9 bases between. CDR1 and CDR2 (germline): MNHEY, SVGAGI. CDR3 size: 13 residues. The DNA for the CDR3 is TGTGCCAGCAGGGAGCTGAGTAATGAAAAACTGTTTTTT. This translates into CASRELSNEKLFF.

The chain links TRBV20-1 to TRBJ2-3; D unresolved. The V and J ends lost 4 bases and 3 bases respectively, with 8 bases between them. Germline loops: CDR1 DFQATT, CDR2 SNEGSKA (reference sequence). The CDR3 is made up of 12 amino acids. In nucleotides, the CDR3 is TGCAGTGCTAATTCCGATACAGATACGCAGTATTTT. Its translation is CSANSDTDTQYF.

This CDR3 reads CARSVGVQGRAGYTF. The CDR3 DNA reads TGTGCCAGAAGTGTAGGGGTGCAGGGGCGTGCAGGCTACACCTTC. The chain has TRBV28 and TRBJ1-2; a possible D gene is TRBD1 (6 bases). V lost 9 bases, J lost 8 bases, and 25 bases lay in between. CDR1 and CDR2 from the germline V gene are MDHEN and SYDVKM. CDR3 length: 15 residues.

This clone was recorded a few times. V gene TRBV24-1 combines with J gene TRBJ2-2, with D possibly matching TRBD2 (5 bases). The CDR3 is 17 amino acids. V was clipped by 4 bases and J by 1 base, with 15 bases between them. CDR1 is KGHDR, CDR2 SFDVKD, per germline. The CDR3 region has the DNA TGTGCCACCAGTGACTGGATCTGGGGAGAGAACACCGGGGAGCTGTTTTTT. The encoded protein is CATSDWIWGENTGELFF.

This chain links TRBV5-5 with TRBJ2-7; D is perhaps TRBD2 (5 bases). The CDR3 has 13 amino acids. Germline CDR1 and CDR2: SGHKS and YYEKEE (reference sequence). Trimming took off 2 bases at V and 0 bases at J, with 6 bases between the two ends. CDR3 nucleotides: TGTGCCAGCAGCTTTGGGAGCTCCTACGAGCAGTACTTC. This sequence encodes CASSFGSSYEQYF.

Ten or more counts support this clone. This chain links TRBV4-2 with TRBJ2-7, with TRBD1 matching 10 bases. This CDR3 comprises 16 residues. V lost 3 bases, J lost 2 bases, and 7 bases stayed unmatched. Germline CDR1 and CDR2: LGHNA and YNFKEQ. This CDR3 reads CASSHTGQGMPYEQYF. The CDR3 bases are TGTGCCAGCAGCCACACGGGACAGGGGATGCCCTACGAGCAGTACTTC.

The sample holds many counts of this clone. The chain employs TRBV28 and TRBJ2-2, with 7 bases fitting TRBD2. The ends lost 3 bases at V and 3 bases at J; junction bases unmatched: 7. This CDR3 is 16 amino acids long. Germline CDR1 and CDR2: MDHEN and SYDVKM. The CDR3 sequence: CASSFRRTSDTGELFF. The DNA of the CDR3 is TGTGCCAGCAGTTTCCGGCGCACTAGCGACACCGGGGAGCTGTTTTTT.

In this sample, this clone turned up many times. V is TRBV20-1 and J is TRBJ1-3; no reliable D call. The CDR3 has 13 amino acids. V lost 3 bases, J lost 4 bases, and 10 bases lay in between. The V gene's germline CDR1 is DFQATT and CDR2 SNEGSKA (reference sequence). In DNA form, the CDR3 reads TGCAGTGCTAGCAAGCAGGCGGGAAACACCATATATTTT. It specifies CSASKQAGNTIYF.

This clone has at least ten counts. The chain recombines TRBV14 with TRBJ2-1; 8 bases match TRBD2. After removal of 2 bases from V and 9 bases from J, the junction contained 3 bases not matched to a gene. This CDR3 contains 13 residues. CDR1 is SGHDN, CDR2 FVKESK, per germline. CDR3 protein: CASSQNLAGEQFF. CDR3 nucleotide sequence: TGTGCCAGCAGCCAAAATCTAGCGGGTGAGCAGTTCTTC. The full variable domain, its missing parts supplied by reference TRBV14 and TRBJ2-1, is EAGVTQFPSHSVIEKGQTVTLRCDPISGHDNLYWYRRVMGKEIKFLLHFVKESKQDESGMPNNRFLAERTGGTYSTLKVQPAELEDSGVYFCASSQNLAGEQFFGPGTRLTVL.

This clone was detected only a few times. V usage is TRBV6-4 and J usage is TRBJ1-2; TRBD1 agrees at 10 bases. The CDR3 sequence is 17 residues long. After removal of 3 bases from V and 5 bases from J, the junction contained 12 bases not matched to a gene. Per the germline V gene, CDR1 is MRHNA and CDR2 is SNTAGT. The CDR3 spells CASSDSFGTGVGYGYTF. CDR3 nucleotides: TGTGCCAGCAGTGATTCCTTCGGGACAGGGGTTGGTTATGGCTACACCTTC.

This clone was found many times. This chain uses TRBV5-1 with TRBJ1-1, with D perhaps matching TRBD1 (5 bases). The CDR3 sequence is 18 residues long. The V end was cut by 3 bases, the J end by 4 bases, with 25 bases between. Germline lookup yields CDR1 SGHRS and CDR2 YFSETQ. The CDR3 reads CASSSQPPGTVVSTEAFF. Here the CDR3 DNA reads TGCGCCAGCAGCTCCCAACCCCCCGGGACGGTAGTGAGCACTGAAGCTTTCTTT. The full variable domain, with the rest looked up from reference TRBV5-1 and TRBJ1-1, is KAGVTQTPRYLIKTRGQQVTLSCSPISGHRSVSWYQQTPGQGLQFLFEYFSETQRNKGNFPGRFSGRQFSNSRSEMNVSTLELGDSALYLCASSSQPPGTVVSTEAFFGQGTRLTVV.

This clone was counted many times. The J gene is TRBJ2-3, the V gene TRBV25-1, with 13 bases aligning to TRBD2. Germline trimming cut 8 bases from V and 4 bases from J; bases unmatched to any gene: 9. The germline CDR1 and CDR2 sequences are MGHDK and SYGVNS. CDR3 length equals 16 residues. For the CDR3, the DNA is TGTGCCAGCTCCGGGACTAGCGGGATAATTTCAGATACGCAGTATTTT. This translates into CASSGTSGIISDTQYF. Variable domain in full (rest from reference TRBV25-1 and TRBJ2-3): EADIYQTPRYLVIGTGKKITLECSQTMGHDKMYWYQQDPGMELHLIHYSYGVNSTEKGDLSSESTVSRIRTEHFPLTLESARPSHTSQYLCASSGTSGIISDTQYFGPGTRLTVL.

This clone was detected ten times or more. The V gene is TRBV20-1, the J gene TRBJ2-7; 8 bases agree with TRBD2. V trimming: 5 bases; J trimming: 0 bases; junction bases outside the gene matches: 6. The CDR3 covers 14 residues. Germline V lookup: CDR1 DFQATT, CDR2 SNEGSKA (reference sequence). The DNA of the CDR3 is TGCAGTGCTGCCAGCGGGAGATTCTCCTACGAGCAGTACTTC. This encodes CSAASGRFSYEQYF.

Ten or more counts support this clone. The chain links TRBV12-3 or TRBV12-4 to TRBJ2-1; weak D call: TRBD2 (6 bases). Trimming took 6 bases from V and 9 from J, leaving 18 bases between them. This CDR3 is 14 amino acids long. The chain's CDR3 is CASRDSGSFGEQFF. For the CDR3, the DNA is TGTGCCAGCAGAGACAGCGGGTCGTTTGGTGAGCAGTTCTTC.

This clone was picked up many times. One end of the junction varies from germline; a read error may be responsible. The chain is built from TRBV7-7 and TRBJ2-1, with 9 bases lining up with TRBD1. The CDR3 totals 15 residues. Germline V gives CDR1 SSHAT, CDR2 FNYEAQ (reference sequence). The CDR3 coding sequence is TGTGCTAGCAGCTCGCTGACAGGGGGCTACAATGAGCAGTTCTTC. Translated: CASSSLTGGYNEQFF.

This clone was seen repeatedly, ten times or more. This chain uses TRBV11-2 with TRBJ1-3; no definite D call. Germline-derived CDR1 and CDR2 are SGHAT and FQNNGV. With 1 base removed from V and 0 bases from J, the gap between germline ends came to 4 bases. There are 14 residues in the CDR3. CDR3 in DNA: TGTGCCAGCAGCTTAGTCGCCTCTGGAAACACCATATATTTT. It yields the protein CASSLVASGNTIYF.

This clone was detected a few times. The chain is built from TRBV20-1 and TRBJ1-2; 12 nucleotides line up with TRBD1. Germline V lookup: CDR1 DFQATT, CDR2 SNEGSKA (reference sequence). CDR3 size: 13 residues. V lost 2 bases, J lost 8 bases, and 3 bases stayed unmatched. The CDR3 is CSARPGQGAGYTF. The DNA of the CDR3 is TGCAGTGCTAGACCGGGACAGGGGGCGGGCTACACCTTC.

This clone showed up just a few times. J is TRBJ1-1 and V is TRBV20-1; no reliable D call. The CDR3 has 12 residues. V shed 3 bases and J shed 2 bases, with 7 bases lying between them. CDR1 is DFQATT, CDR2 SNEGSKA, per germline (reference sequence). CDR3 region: CSASFQNTEAFF. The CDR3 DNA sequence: TGCAGTGCTAGTTTCCAAAACACTGAAGCTTTCTTT.

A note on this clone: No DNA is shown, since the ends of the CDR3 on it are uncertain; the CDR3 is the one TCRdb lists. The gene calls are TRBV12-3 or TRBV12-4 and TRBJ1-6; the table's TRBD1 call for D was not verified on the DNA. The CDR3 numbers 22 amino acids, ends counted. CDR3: CASSLFDSHNEQFFGPGSPLHF.

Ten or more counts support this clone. This chain's CDR3 is CASSFYSGANVLTF. The CDR3 coding sequence is TGTGCCAGCAGCTTTTACTCTGGGGCCAACGTCCTGACTTTC. J is TRBJ2-6 and V is TRBV7-9; D not resolved. The CDR3 loop spans 14 amino acids. V was trimmed by 3 bases and J by 0 bases, leaving 3 bases between them. The germline V gene has CDR1 SEHNR and CDR2 FQNEAQ (reference sequence).

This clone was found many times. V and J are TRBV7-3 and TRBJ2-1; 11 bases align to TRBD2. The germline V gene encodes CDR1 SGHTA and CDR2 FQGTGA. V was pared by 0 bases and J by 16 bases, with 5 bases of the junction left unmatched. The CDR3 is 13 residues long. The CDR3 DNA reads TGTGCCAGCAGCTTAACGCCTAGCGGGAGGACTTTCTTC. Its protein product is CASSLTPSGRTFF.

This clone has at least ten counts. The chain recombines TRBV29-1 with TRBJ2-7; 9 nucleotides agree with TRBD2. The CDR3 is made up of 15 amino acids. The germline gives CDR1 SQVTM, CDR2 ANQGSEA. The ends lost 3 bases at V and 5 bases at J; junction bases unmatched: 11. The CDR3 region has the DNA TGCAGCGTTGAGAAGTCCGGGACTAGCTTACACGAGCAGTACTTC. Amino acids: CSVEKSGTSLHEQYF.

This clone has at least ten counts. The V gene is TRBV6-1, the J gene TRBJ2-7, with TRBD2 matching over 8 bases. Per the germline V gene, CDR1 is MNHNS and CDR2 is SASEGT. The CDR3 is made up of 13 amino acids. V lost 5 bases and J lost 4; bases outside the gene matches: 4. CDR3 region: CASSTAGDYEQYF. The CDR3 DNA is TGTGCCAGCAGTACAGCGGGGGATTACGAGCAGTACTTC.